The next 5 T cell receptor beta chains were all read from a single sample in a study of Graves' ophthalmopathy and Graves' hyperthyroidism. Amplification from RNA transcripts yielded the TCR beta CDR3 regions. The authors performed first-round RT-PCR with HTBI primers and then a second-round multiplex PCR. TCRdb re-called the multiplex PCR reads with MiXCR, one entry per CDR3 protein. The sample comprises roughly 600,000 distinct CDR3 sequences, roughly 40% of which are singletons, and about 4% rests with the top ten. Source material: peripheral blood or thyroid tissue (not recorded which). The receptors come from an adult man with Graves' hyperthyroidism.

This clonotype was counted at least ten times. The chain carries TRBV10-3 and TRBJ1-1; maybe TRBD1 (5 bases). Germline V gene data show CDR1 as ENHRY and CDR2 as SYGVKD. The V end lost 7 bases, the J end lost 6 bases, and 15 bases lay between the germline ends. The CDR3 extends over 13 amino acids. The CDR3 spells CAITGTADAEAFF. For the CDR3, the DNA is TGTGCCATCACCGGGACGGCGGACGCTGAAGCTTTCTTT.

In this sample, this clonotype turned up many times. This sequence joins TRBV2 and TRBJ1-2, with D hard to call. The V end was cut by 4 bases, the J end by 8 bases, with 5 bases between. In germline, CDR1 is SNHLY, CDR2 FYNNEI. CDR3 length equals 10 residues. The CDR3 loop reads CASSAGGYTF. The DNA for the CDR3 is TGTGCCAGCAGTGCAGGAGGCTACACCTTC.

The CDR3 loop reads CASSPRGEQFF. The CDR3 bases are TGTGCCAGCAGTCCGAGGGGTGAGCAGTTCTTC. The chain links TRBV12-3 or TRBV12-4 to TRBJ2-5; D tentatively reads TRBD1 or TRBD2 (5 bases each). The DNA end lines up better with TRBJ2-1; the J call may be wrong. The CDR3 sequence is 11 residues long.

The chain employs TRBV29-1 and TRBJ2-7, with 9 bases aligning to TRBD1. Germline V CDR1 and CDR2: SQVTM, ANQGSEA. The CDR3 has 12 amino acids. The junction had 3 bases not matched to a gene; V was cut back by 5 bases and J by 4 bases. Written as DNA, the CDR3 is TGCAGCGTTCGACAGGGGGTATACGAGCAGTACTTC. It translates to CSVRQGVYEQYF.

This clonotype showed up many times. V is TRBV6-5 and J is TRBJ1-5, with D unclear. With 0 bases removed from V and 0 bases from J, the gap between germline ends came to 6 bases. Germline V gene lookup returns CDR1 MNHEY and CDR2 SVGAGI. The CDR3 runs to 15 residues. DNA of the CDR3: TGTGCCAGCAGTTACTCTGCAGATAGCAATCAGCCCCAGCATTTT. Protein: CASSYSADSNQPQHF.